This T cell receptor (beta chain) stems from a study of blood T cell repertoires in COVID-19. The wider study: Collection of acute and convalescent COVID-19 samples took place in the United States, Italy and Spain. T cells, B-cell-depleted T cells, or PBMCs supplied cDNA or gDNA.

Per the original data handling: It was from reference gene primer amplification that nucleated cell counts were estimated. Profiled with immunoSEQ multiplex PCR; TCRdb holds only in-frame clones, not every one. The D gene and trimming were derived from the DNA, and the V and J assignments and clone size from that table. The repertoire holds some 94,000 clones, with about 87% as singletons. Germline V lookup: CDR1 LNHNV, CDR2 YYDKDF (reference sequence). Trimming left V 0 bases short and J 2 bases short, with 4 bases between. This CDR3 is built from 13 residues. The chain recombines TRBV15 with TRBJ1-1, with D hard to call. What was sequenced was peripheral blood. This receptor was obtained from a human donor in a cohort sampled during active COVID-19. The CDR3 is CATSRDHNTEAFF. Written as DNA, the CDR3 is TGTGCCACCAGCAGAGATCATAACACTGAAGCTTTCTTT.